These 2 T cell receptor beta chains originate from one sample sequenced in a study of blood T cell repertoires in COVID-19 (dated by TCRdb to 2020 to 2022). Libraries were built with the immunoSEQ multiplex PCR assay. TCRdb took over this immuneACCESS table, retaining in-frame rearrangements with V and J assigned. Such tables are incomplete; in checked studies, under half of the missing clones stem from an unresolved V gene, and the remainder is unexplained. The sample includes 70,000 or so clones, with around 91% observed a single time. 8% to 10% of the sample is in the top ten clones. Material for sequencing was peripheral blood. The receptors stem from a human donor in a cohort sampled during active COVID-19.

This clone was seen only a few times. The chain recombines TRBV3-1 (or the pseudogene TRBV3-2) with TRBJ1-2; 12 positions match TRBD1. Trimming removed 3 bases from V and 3 bases from J; junction bases left unmatched: 8. The CDR3 is 17 amino acids. CDR1 LGHDT and CDR2 YNNKEL come from the germline V gene (reference sequence). In DNA form, the CDR3 reads TGTGCCAGCAGCCAGCGGCGGGGACAGGGGGCGTACTATGGCTACACCTTC. It specifies CASSQRRGQGAYYGYTF.

The chain links TRBV28 to TRBJ2-3, with 10 nucleotides matching TRBD2. Unmatched junction bases numbered 3, after V lost 2 bases and J lost 4 bases. The CDR3 is 15 amino acids. The germline V gene has CDR1 MDHEN and CDR2 SYDVKM. CDR3 in DNA: TGTGCCAGCAGTTTAGCCCTAGCGGGGGCAGATACGCAGTATTTT. Translating gives CASSLALAGADTQYF.